The 18 T cell receptor beta chains below were found in one sample sequenced in a study of blood T cell repertoires in COVID-19. Sequencing used immunoSEQ multiplex PCR; TCRdb keeps in-frame clones, though not all of them. The profile shows approximately 200,000 clones, approximately 80% of them singletons. The specimen sequenced was PBMCs or T cells enriched from blood (not recorded which). All receptors come from a man in his forties who had recovered from COVID-19.

V usage is TRBV5-5 and J usage is TRBJ1-1; no reliable D call. The CDR3 is 13 residues long. V gave up 5 bases and J gave up 7 bases, with 15 bases separating them. Germline loops: CDR1 SGHKS, CDR2 YYEKEE (reference sequence). This chain's CDR3 is CASRSGEWSEAFF. DNA of the CDR3: TGTGCCAGCAGATCCGGGGAATGGAGTGAAGCTTTCTTT.

This sequence joins TRBV28 and TRBJ1-5, with 10 bases that match TRBD1. V lost 6 bases to trimming and J lost 4 bases; unmatched junction nucleotides: 6. CDR3 size: 15 residues. Germline CDR1 and CDR2: MDHEN and SYDVKM. The CDR3 bases are TGTGCCAGCAGCTCCGGACAGGGGGTTAATCAGCCCCAGCATTTT. Residues: CASSSGQGVNQPQHF.

The chain recombines TRBV7-8 with TRBJ2-5, with 8 bases matching TRBD2. The CDR3 covers 17 residues. V trimming: 0 bases; J trimming: 5 bases; junction bases outside the gene matches: 11. Germline lookup yields CDR1 SGHVS and CDR2 FQNEAQ. This CDR3 is CASSLAKVGRAGETQYF. As DNA, the CDR3 is TGTGCCAGCAGCTTAGCGAAGGTCGGGAGGGCCGGGGAGACCCAGTACTTC.

The sample holds one count of this clone. The chain carries TRBV5-8 and TRBJ2-5; D unclear. V lost 1 base and J lost 1, with 5 bases in between. This CDR3 region has 13 residues. In germline, CDR1 is SGHTS, CDR2 YDEGEE. CDR3 in amino acids: CASSLSIQETQYF. The CDR3 coding sequence is TGTGCCAGCAGCTTGAGCATCCAAGAGACCCAGTACTTC. Full variable domain (remainder filled in from reference TRBV5-8 and TRBJ2-5): EAGVTQSPTHLIKTRGQQATLRCSPISGHTSVYWYQQALGLGLQFLLWYDEGEERNRGNFPPRFSGRQFPNYSSELNVNALELEDSALYLCASSLSIQETQYFGPGTRLLVL.

This chain links TRBV6-7 with TRBJ2-7; 9 bases align to TRBD1. TRBV6-7 qualifies as an ORF whose function is uncertain. The CDR3 has 13 amino acids. V lost 8 bases, J lost 2 bases, and 4 bases stayed unmatched. In DNA, the CDR3 is TGTGCCAGCTTTCGACAGGGGGCCTACGAGCAGTACGTC. Protein product: CASFRQGAYEQYV.

This clone was found a few times. The J gene is TRBJ1-5, the V gene TRBV2; the D is unclear. Germline V gene sequence: CDR1 SNHLY, CDR2 FYNNEI. CDR3 length: 13 amino acids. V lost 4 bases and J lost 4, with 8 bases in between. The CDR3 bases are TGTGCCAGCAGTGTGACAACTAATCAGCCCCAGCATTTT. It specifies CASSVTTNQPQHF. Combining the CDR3 with reference TRBV2 and TRBJ1-5 gives the whole variable domain EPEVTQTPSHQVTQMGQEVILRCVPISNHLYFYWYRQILGQKVEFLVSFYNNEISEKSEIFDDQFSVERPDGSNFTLKIRSTKLEDSAMYFCASSVTTNQPQHFGDGTRLSIL.

The chain employs TRBV2 and TRBJ1-6; no firm D call. Trimming pared 3 bases from V and 0 bases from J, leaving 6 bases between. The CDR3 covers 15 residues. The V gene's germline CDR1 is SNHLY and CDR2 FYNNEI. The CDR3 spells CASSDTSSYNSPLHF. For the CDR3, the DNA is TGTGCCAGCAGTGATACGAGCTCCTATAATTCACCCCTCCACTTT.

This chain joins TRBV23-1 and TRBJ2-7; TRBD2 might be the D (5 bases). TRBV23-1 is an ORF for which the function is uncertain. V was trimmed by 2 bases and J by 5 bases, leaving 10 bases between them. This CDR3 has 13 amino acids. DNA of the CDR3: TGCGCCAGCAGTCAAACGGAGGAGAACGAGCAGTACTTC. Residues: CASSQTEENEQYF.

The V and J genes are TRBV6-5 and TRBJ1-1, with D uncertain. Germline CDR1 and CDR2: MNHEY and SVGAGI. V was cut by 0 bases and J by 6 bases, with 14 bases left in between. The CDR3 extends over 15 amino acids. The CDR3 spells CASSYSSGVGAEAFF. DNA for the CDR3: TGTGCCAGCAGTTACTCATCCGGGGTTGGCGCTGAAGCTTTCTTT.

V and J are TRBV18 and TRBJ1-1; D possibly corresponds to TRBD1 (6 bases). The CDR3 is 15 residues long. The ends were cut back, 6 bases at V and 1 base at J, with 15 bases in the middle. Germline values: CDR1 KGHSH, CDR2 LQKENI. The DNA of the CDR3 is TGTGCCAGCTCCTCCACCGCGGGGGCGAACACTGAAGCTTTCTTT. Residues: CASSSTAGANTEAFF.

The chain is built from TRBV19 and TRBJ1-3, with a weak D call TRBD1 (6 bases). Trimming left V 4 bases short and J 1 base short, with 14 bases between. Looked up from germline, CDR1 is LNHDA and CDR2 is SQIVND (reference sequence). CDR3 length equals 16 residues. CDR3 DNA sequence: TGTGCCAGTAGTAGCCTCGCGGGGGCATCTGGAAACACCATATATTTT. Protein product: CASSSLAGASGNTIYF.

The chain joins TRBV28 to TRBJ1-5; D is possibly TRBD1 (6 bases). CDR3 size: 15 residues. With 6 bases removed from V and 2 bases from J, the gap between germline ends came to 14 bases. The germline V gene encodes CDR1 MDHEN and CDR2 SYDVKM. As DNA, the CDR3 is TGTGCCAGCAGCCCCAGGGGTAGGGGCAATCAGCCCCAGCATTTT. This encodes CASSPRGRGNQPQHF.

The chain has TRBV7-3 and TRBJ1-1, with D hard to call. There are 13 residues in the CDR3. The germline V gene encodes CDR1 SGHTA and CDR2 FQGTGA. V lost 5 bases and J 5 bases, leaving 12 bases between the germline ends. CDR3 region: CASSPGAATEAFF. CDR3 bases: TGTGCCAGCAGCCCCGGTGCAGCGACTGAAGCTTTCTTT.

The chain employs TRBV15 and TRBJ1-3; D is perhaps TRBD1 (5 bases). Germline V CDR1 and CDR2: LNHNV, YYDKDF (reference sequence). This CDR3 contains 16 residues. The V end lost 2 bases, the J end lost 2 bases, and 13 bases lay between the germline ends. CDR3 region: CATSRQGSGAGNTIYF. Here the CDR3 DNA reads TGTGCCACCAGCAGACAGGGCAGCGGGGCTGGAAACACCATATATTTT.

The chain links TRBV9 to TRBJ1-3; 7 bases line up with TRBD1. There are 14 residues in the CDR3. Trimming took 6 bases from V and 3 from J; bases not matched to a gene: 6. Germline CDR1 reads SGDLS; CDR2 reads YYNGEE. Written as DNA, the CDR3 is TGTGCCAGCACCCCCGACAGGGTTGGAAACACCATATATTTT. It codes for CASTPDRVGNTIYF.

V gene TRBV7-2 combines with J gene TRBJ2-7; tentative D call: TRBD2 (6 bases). Germline CDR1 SGHTA, CDR2 FQGNSA. The CDR3 spans 14 residues. V was shortened by 5 bases and J by 3 bases, with 14 bases between the two germline ends. The CDR3 reads CASSVGAGSYEQYV. The CDR3 DNA is TGTGCCAGCAGCGTAGGTGCGGGGAGCTACGAGCAGTACGTC.

V gene TRBV3-1 (or the pseudogene TRBV3-2) combines with J gene TRBJ2-7; 7 nucleotides match TRBD1. CDR1 is LGHDT, CDR2 YNNKEL, per germline (reference sequence). CDR3 length: 16 amino acids. Germline trimming cut 0 bases from V and 4 bases from J; bases unmatched to any gene: 9. The CDR3 DNA sequence: TGTGCCAGCAGCCAAGATGGGCAGGGGGTCCTATACGAGCAGTACGTC. Translation gives CASSQDGQGVLYEQYV.

This clone was observed a handful of times. The rearrangement uses TRBV4-3 and TRBJ2-7; 10 positions agree with TRBD2. Per germline, CDR1 LGHNA and CDR2 YSLEER. This CDR3 has 17 residues. Trimming cost V 3 bases and J 3 bases; bases outside gene matches: 11. The CDR3 region is CASSQGLMLAGVYEQYF. CDR3 nucleotides: TGCGCCAGCAGCCAGGGATTAATGCTAGCGGGAGTCTACGAGCAGTACTTC.